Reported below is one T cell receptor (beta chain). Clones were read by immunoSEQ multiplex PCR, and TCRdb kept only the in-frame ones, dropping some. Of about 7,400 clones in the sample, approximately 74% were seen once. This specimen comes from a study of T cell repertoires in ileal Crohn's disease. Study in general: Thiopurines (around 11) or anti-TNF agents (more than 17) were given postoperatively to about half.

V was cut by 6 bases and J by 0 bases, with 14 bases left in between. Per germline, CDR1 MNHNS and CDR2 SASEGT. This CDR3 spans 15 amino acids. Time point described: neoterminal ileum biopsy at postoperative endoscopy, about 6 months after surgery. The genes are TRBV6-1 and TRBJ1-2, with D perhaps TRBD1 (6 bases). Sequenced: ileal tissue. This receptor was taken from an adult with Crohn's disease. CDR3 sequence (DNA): TGTGCCAGCAGGCCCGGACAGATAACTAACTATGGCTACACCTTC. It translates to CASRPGQITNYGYTF.